These T cell receptor beta chains were read from a single sample in a study of Ad26.COV2.S vaccination and SARS-CoV-2 variants. Assay used: immunoSEQ multiplex PCR; TCRdb lists only in-frame clones, some missing. The table shows roughly 300,000 clones, with around 89% occurring only once. This sample comprised peripheral blood, obtained in a trial of Ad26.COV2.S vaccine versus placebo. Receptors originate from a person aged 18-65 years who received the Ad26.COV2.S COVID-19 vaccine or a placebo. Each CDR3 is given without its conserved first and last residue. Not all rows give a size; the values are once, few, many and, for expanded clones, a class.

clone_size,v_call,cdr3_length,j_call,cdr3_aa
-,TRBV27,10,TRBJ1-5,ASRTGNQPQH
-,TRBV28,15,TRBJ2-1,ASSFPRAGGIYNEQF
-,TRBV5-6,13,TRBJ1-3,ASSLIGEPGNTIY
-,TRBV13,16,TRBJ1-6,ASSFQGGQSLNNSPLH
-,TRBV29-1,14,TRBJ2-1,SVVPGGGGRSDEQF
-,TRBV7-3,17,TRBJ2-1,ASSRVPGLAGSPGNEQF
-,TRBV5-1,12,TRBJ2-1,ASSSSTSYNEQF
-,TRBV3-1/TRBV3-2,15,TRBJ2-7,ASSQDPSAWSSYEQY
-,TRBV28,12,TRBJ1-1,ASTPGGVRTEAF
-,TRBV19,10,TRBJ1-2,ASSTDNYGYT
-,TRBV25-1,11,TRBJ2-7,ASSGWDFGTQY
-,TRBV14,10,TRBJ2-1,ASSQGWYEQF
-,TRBV5-1,12,TRBJ2-5,ASSLAGPQETQY
-,TRBV6-5,12,TRBJ1-6,ASSLQGINSPLH
-,TRBV5-1,14,TRBJ2-7,ASSGGQGYVWNEQY
once,TRBV25-1,11,TRBJ1-2,ASSYGTAYGYT
-,TRBV28,15,TRBJ2-1,ASSQSDSAISYNEQF
-,TRBV5-6,11,TRBJ1-6,ASSRQGGSPLH
-,TRBV9,13,TRBJ2-7,ASSVDPGRTWEQY
-,TRBV4-1,17,TRBJ1-1,ASSPVSGDYSTMNTEAF
-,TRBV28,14,TRBJ2-1,ASSLLGLAEYNEQF
-,TRBV5-4,11,TRBJ2-7,ASSLQSTYEQY
-,TRBV7-9,16,TRBJ2-2,ASSLLGQPTSNTGELF
-,TRBV5-1,17,TRBJ2-2,ASRRKVQVESRSTGELF
-,TRBV3-1/TRBV3-2,12,TRBJ1-1,ASSQVGFGTEAF
once,TRBV2,10,TRBJ2-3,ASKWNTDTQY
-,TRBV5-1,10,TRBJ2-2,ASKLNTGELF
-,TRBV24-1,14,TRBJ2-3,ATSDGRGVRTDTQY
-,TRBV2,12,TRBJ1-1,ASTPGPGDTEAF
-,TRBV4-1,16,TRBJ2-4,ASSQDQVETVAKNIQY
-,TRBV4-1,15,TRBJ2-7,ASSQVLRQGRSYEQY
few,TRBV5-1,11,TRBJ1-1,ASSLGTDTEAF
-,TRBV6-4,12,TRBJ1-6,ASRAGGPNSPLH
-,TRBV7-8,17,TRBJ2-2,ASSSRTGGMYVMTGELF
-,TRBV28,11,TRBJ2-5,ASTTDRQETQY
-,TRBV19,11,TRBJ1-1,ASSTIGNTEAF
-,TRBV13,14,TRBJ1-1,ASSPAGQGLNTEAF
-,TRBV19,12,TRBJ2-7,ASSDDRGQYEQY
-,TRBV4-3,11,TRBJ2-7,ASSQDKGGEQY
-,TRBV5-6,12,TRBJ2-7,ASSFSGSSYEQY
-,TRBV18,14,TRBJ2-7,ASSPLPGTSGYEQY
-,TRBV7-6,15,TRBJ1-1,ASSTQTVSSMNTEAF
-,TRBV15,13,TRBJ1-2,ATSSVPGQNYGYT
-,TRBV5-4,13,TRBJ2-1,ASSPNLDSRNEQF
-,TRBV4-3,14,TRBJ1-4,ASSQGVNPRSEKLF
-,TRBV9,14,TRBJ2-7,ASSVFEGASSYEQY
-,TRBV2,11,TRBJ1-5,ASSDLENQPQH
-,TRBV19,12,TRBJ2-1,ASRKGTEYNEQF
once,TRBV10-3,12,TRBJ2-1,AISGRLARDEQF